Listed below are T cell receptor beta chains from one sample, sequenced in a study of cytomegalovirus exposure and HLA in healthy donors. Libraries were prepared by immunoSEQ multiplex PCR; TCRdb keeps only in-frame clonotypes and omits some of them. The data contain about 90,000 clones, approximately 65% of them singletons. The sequencing input was PBMCs. The receptors derive from a man aged 25 to 40 in good health and CMV-seronegative. The CDR3 runs from the conserved cysteine through the conserved F or W. The D gene is left open where the match is weak. Clone sizes are given selectively: once, few, many, or a class where the clone is expanded.

>14|TRBJ1-1|-|-|TRBV10-1
TGCGCCAGCAGGGCCCGGACAGCTAACACTGAAGCTTTCTTT
CASRARTANTEAFF
>14|TRBJ2-1|-|-|TRBV7-9
TGTGCCAGCAGCTTAGCGCTAGGGGTACATGAGCAGTTCTTC
CASSLALGVHEQFF
>13|TRBJ2-7|-|-|TRBV30
TGTGCCTGGAATGAAGACAGGTCGTGGGAGCAGTACTTC
CAWNEDRSWEQYF
>15|TRBJ2-7|-|-|TRBV30
TGTGCCTGGAGTGTACTCGGGAGCCGTTCCTACGAGCAGTACTTC
CAWSVLGSRSYEQYF
>15|TRBJ1-1|TRBD1|-|TRBV7-3
TGTGCCAGCAGCTTACACGGACAGGGGAACACTGAAGCTTTCTTT
CASSLHGQGNTEAFF
>16|TRBJ2-1|-|-|TRBV7-2
TGTGCCAGCAGGCCACCAGGGGCGGGTTCCTACAATGAGCAGTTCTTC
CASRPPGAGSYNEQFF
>12|TRBJ1-2|-|-|TRBV27
TGTGCCAGCAGAGGGGTGCCGTCAGGCTACACCTTC
CASRGVPSGYTF
>14|TRBJ1-3|TRBD1|-|TRBV4-3
TGCGCCAGCAGCCAAGAAGGGGGCGGAAACACCATATATTTT
CASSQEGGGNTIYF
>13|TRBJ2-1|-|-|TRBV5-4
TGTGCCAGCAGCTTGAGAGGAAGCAATGAGCAGTTCTTC
CASSLRGSNEQFF
>16|TRBJ2-5|-|-|TRBV27
TGTGCCAGCAGTTTGGTGTATGGGAGCCAACAAGAGACCCAGTACTTC
CASSLVYGSQQETQYF
>15|TRBJ2-5|TRBD2|-|TRBV30
TGTGCCTGGGATACTAGCGGTTTTGTTTTAGGGACCCAGTACTTC
CAWDTSGFVLGTQYF
>14|TRBJ2-7|-|-|TRBV27
TGTGCCAGCAGTTTATGGCGGGACTCCTACGAGCAGTACTTC
CASSLWRDSYEQYF
>15|TRBJ1-2|-|once|TRBV4-3
TGCGCCAGCAGCCACACGAGGGGGTTGTCTACTGGCTACACCTTC
CASSHTRGLSTGYTF
>16|TRBJ1-4|-|-|TRBV7-9
TGTGCCAGCAGCTTAGTTAGGACAGCGGATAATGAAAAACTGTTTTTT
CASSLVRTADNEKLFF
>14|TRBJ1-1|-|-|TRBV15
TGTGCCACCAGCAGAGTCGGGAGGAACACTGAAGCTTTCTTT
CATSRVGRNTEAFF
>16|TRBJ1-2|TRBD1|-|TRBV5-1
TGCGCCAGCAGCTGGACCCAAGGACAGGGGGGCGGCGGCTACACCTTC
CASSWTQGQGGGGYTF
>15|TRBJ1-1|-|-|TRBV27
TGTGCCAGCAGTCCATACACAGGGAGTGGCACTGAAGCTTTCTTT
CASSPYTGSGTEAFF
>14|TRBJ2-3|-|-|TRBV4-1
TGCGCCAGCAGCCAAGTACTAGCCTCCGATACGCAGTATTTT
CASSQVLASDTQYF
>15|TRBJ1-4|-|-|TRBV19
TGTGCCAGTAGTATAGATGGTGGCACTAATGAAAAACTGTTTTTT
CASSIDGGTNEKLFF
>16|TRBJ1-1|-|-|TRBV5-1
TGCGCCAGCAGCTTGGCCTCTACCAGGGTTGACACTGAAGCTTTCTTT
CASSLASTRVDTEAFF
>15|TRBJ1-2|TRBD1|-|TRBV19
TGTGCCAGTAGTAAACCGGGACAGGGGGTAAATGGCTACACCTTC
CASSKPGQGVNGYTF
>14|TRBJ2-7|-|-|TRBV4-1
TGCGCCAGCAGCCAAGAGGCCAGGGGTGACGAGCAGTACTTC
CASSQEARGDEQYF
>16|TRBJ2-7|TRBD2|-|TRBV5-1
TGCGCCAGCAGCCCTGGACTAGCGGGGGCCTCCTACGAGCAGTACTTC
CASSPGLAGASYEQYF
>14|TRBJ1-1|-|-|TRBV6-1
TGTGCCAGCAGGACGGGGGGGCAGAACACTGAAGCTTTCTTT
CASRTGGQNTEAFF
>15|TRBJ2-3|-|-|TRBV5-1
TGCGCCAGCAGCTTGGACGGGGTGAGGGCAGATACGCAGTATTTT
CASSLDGVRADTQYF
>14|TRBJ1-5|TRBD1|-|TRBV30
TGTGCCTGGAGCGGACAGGGGGCGAGACAGCCCCAGCATTTT
CAWSGQGARQPQHF
>15|TRBJ2-3|TRBD2|-|TRBV13
TGTGCCAGCAGCTTAGCTAGCGGGGGGTCAGATACGCAGTATTTT
CASSLASGGSDTQYF
>13|TRBJ2-2|-|-|TRBV19
TGTGCCAGTAGTCCTCCCCTCCCCGGGGAGCTGTTTTTT
CASSPPLPGELFF
>14|TRBJ2-3|TRBD1|-|TRBV27
TGTGCCAGCAGTGACAGGGGTAGCACAGATACGCAGTATTTT
CASSDRGSTDTQYF
>15|TRBJ2-7|TRBD1|-|TRBV5-4
TGTGCCAGCAGCCAGGGACAGGGGGTAGCCTACGAGCAGTACTTC
CASSQGQGVAYEQYF
>15|TRBJ1-6|TRBD1|-|TRBV6-5
TGTGCCAGCAGTCCTGGGACAGGGGTCAATTCACCCCTCCACTTT
CASSPGTGVNSPLHF
>17|TRBJ2-1|TRBD2|-|TRBV4-1
TGCGCCAGCAGCCCCCCAGCTACAGCTAGCGGGAGCCGGGAGCAGTTCTTC
CASSPPATASGSREQFF
>15|TRBJ2-7|TRBD2|-|TRBV30
TGTGCCTGGAGGGGGACTAGCGGGAGAATCTACGAGCAGTACTTC
CAWRGTSGRIYEQYF
>17|TRBJ2-3|TRBD1|once|TRBV7-9
TGTGCCAGCAGCTATAAAGGGACAGGGGTAGGTGGAGATACGCAGTATTTT
CASSYKGTGVGGDTQYF
>14|TRBJ2-5|-|few|TRBV4-1
TGCGCCAGCAGCCTACCGGTTGACCAAGAGACCCAGTACTTC
CASSLPVDQETQYF
>12|TRBJ1-1|-|-|TRBV6-6
TGTGCCAGCAGCCTCCTTCAGGGTCTGGCTTTCTTT
CASSLLQGLAFF
>14|TRBJ2-3|-|-|TRBV6-5
TGTGCCAGTTCTCGACTGACGCTGGTAGCTACGCAGTATTTT
CASSRLTLVATQYF
>12|TRBJ2-7|-|once|TRBV10-1
TGCGCCAGCAGTGAGGGCAGAGGGGAGCAGTACTTC
CASSEGRGEQYF
>13|TRBJ1-1|-|-|TRBV15
TGTGCCACCAGCAGAATAGACTACACTGAAGCTTTCTTT
CATSRIDYTEAFF
>14|TRBJ1-1|-|-|TRBV27
TGTGCCAGCAGTTTACAACACCGGAACACTGAAGCTTTCTTT
CASSLQHRNTEAFF
>14|TRBJ1-4|TRBD1|-|TRBV6-1
TGTGCCAGCAGGGAACAGGGGGCTGGTGAAAAACTGTTTTTT
CASREQGAGEKLFF